A single sample is the source of the 13 T cell receptor beta chains below, sequenced in a study of blood T cell repertoires in COVID-19. The protocol was immunoSEQ multiplex PCR, while the TCRdb copy is restricted to in-frame clones and leaves out a portion. The table includes about 170,000 clones, approximately 80% detected once. Material for sequencing was PBMCs or T cells enriched from blood (not recorded which). Every receptor here comes from a man aged 50-60 years who had recovered from COVID-19.

V usage is TRBV7-2 and J usage is TRBJ1-5; no firm D call. Germline values: CDR1 SGHTA, CDR2 FQGNSA. V gave up 1 base and J gave up 4 bases, with 11 bases separating them. The CDR3 sequence is 15 residues long. In DNA, the CDR3 is TGTGCCAGCAGCTTAGGAGTGTCGGGGAATCAGCCCCAGCATTTT. This translates into CASSLGVSGNQPQHF.

The V and J genes are TRBV6-1 and TRBJ1-4; no clear D gene. This CDR3 is 15 amino acids long. Trimming left V 2 bases short and J 8 bases short, with 15 bases between. Germline V CDR1 and CDR2: MNHNS, SASEGT. The CDR3 DNA follows: TGTGCCAGCAGTGAATGGGAGGGCTCGGGGGAAAAACTGTTTTTT. It specifies CASSEWEGSGEKLFF.

This rearrangement joins TRBV5-1 to TRBJ1-4; possible D gene TRBD1, 5 bases. The CDR3 loop spans 14 amino acids. In germline, CDR1 is SGHRS, CDR2 YFSETQ. V shed 0 bases and J shed 10 bases, with 13 bases lying between them. DNA for the CDR3: TGCGCCAGCAGCTTGGAAGGTCAGGGAGGAAAACTGTTTTTT. It encodes CASSLEGQGGKLFF.

J is TRBJ2-1 and V is TRBV18; D call uncertain. CDR1 and CDR2 (germline): KGHSH, LQKENI. This CDR3 is 14 amino acids long. The V end lost 0 bases, the J end lost 2 bases, and 5 bases lay between the germline ends. The DNA for the CDR3 is TGTGCCAGCTCACCACCCGCAGCCTACAATGAGCAGTTCTTC. It is translated as CASSPPAAYNEQFF. Using reference TRBV18 and TRBJ2-1 for the parts outside the CDR3, the full variable domain is NAGVMQNPRHLVRRRGQEARLRCSPMKGHSHVYWYRQLPEEGLKFMVYLQKENIIDESGMPKERFSAEFPKEGPSILRIQQVVRGDSAAYFCASSPPAAYNEQFFGPGTRLTVL.

This chain links TRBV28 with TRBJ1-1; D gene unclear. CDR3 length: 12 residues. V lost 6 bases and J lost 6, with 11 bases in between. CDR1 and CDR2 from the germline V gene are MDHEN and SYDVKM. The CDR3 region is CASSRPPAEAFF. CDR3 in DNA: TGTGCCAGCAGCCGCCCCCCGGCTGAAGCTTTCTTT.

This sequence joins TRBV7-9 and TRBJ2-5, with a possible D match to TRBD2 (5 bases). The germline V gene encodes CDR1 SEHNR and CDR2 FQNEAQ (reference sequence). The CDR3 covers 15 residues. The V end was cut by 5 bases, the J end by 1 base, with 14 bases between. The CDR3: CASSLEVAGQETQYF. CDR3 bases: TGTGCCAGCAGCCTAGAGGTGGCGGGCCAAGAGACCCAGTACTTC.

Only one count was recorded for this clone. At one end, the junction sequence differs from germline, possibly due to a read error. The gene calls are TRBV11-2 and TRBJ1-1, with D uncertain. The CDR3 sequence is 10 residues long. Per germline, CDR1 SGHAT and CDR2 FQNNGV. The CDR3 sequence is CASSSKLISF. The CDR3 region has the DNA TGTGCCAGCAGCTCGAAACTCATCTCCTTT.

This chain connects TRBV19 to TRBJ1-2; D remains ambiguous. Trimming left V 4 bases short and J 6 bases short, with 12 bases between. This CDR3 has 13 amino acids. The germline V gene encodes CDR1 LNHDA and CDR2 SQIVND (reference sequence). CDR3 sequence: CASSTVSSHGYTF. CDR3 nucleotide sequence: TGTGCCAGTAGTACAGTATCCTCCCATGGCTACACCTTC.

V is TRBV24-1 and J is TRBJ2-3, with 10 positions matching TRBD2. This CDR3 contains 16 residues. V shed 3 bases and J 1 base; nucleotides not matched to a gene: 3. CDR1 is KGHDR, CDR2 SFDVKD, per germline. CDR3 nucleotide sequence: TGTGCCACCAGTGATAAGAGCGGGGGGGGCACAGATACGCAGTATTTT. Protein: CATSDKSGGGTDTQYF.

The J gene is TRBJ2-1, the V gene TRBV9; a possible D gene is TRBD2 (5 bases). Germline V gene lookup returns CDR1 SGDLS and CDR2 YYNGEE. The CDR3 loop spans 14 amino acids. V was clipped by 0 bases and J by 8 bases, with 12 bases between them. CDR3 in DNA: TGTGCCAGCAGCGTAGGGACTTCCACATATGAGCAGTTCTTC. Translated: CASSVGTSTYEQFF.

The chain employs TRBV25-1 and TRBJ1-2; unclear D gene. Looked up from germline, CDR1 is MGHDK and CDR2 is SYGVNS. Between the trimmed V and J ends, which lost 2 bases and 6 bases, there was a span of 10 bases. There are 13 residues in the CDR3. The CDR3 nucleotides are TGTGCCAGCAGTGAAATGGGGAGAAATGGCTACACCTTC. As protein: CASSEMGRNGYTF.

This sequence joins TRBV24-1 and TRBJ1-6, with TRBD1 matching 7 bases. The CDR3 sequence is 15 residues long. Germline trimming cut 4 bases from V and 6 bases from J; bases unmatched to any gene: 5. Germline values: CDR1 KGHDR, CDR2 SFDVKD. The CDR3 DNA reads TGTGCCACCAGTGAGCCGACAGGGTTTAATTCACCCCTCCACTTT. It encodes CATSEPTGFNSPLHF.

This chain uses TRBV12-3 or TRBV12-4 with TRBJ1-2; tentative D call: TRBD1 (5 bases). V lost 6 bases and J 4 bases, leaving 12 bases between the germline ends. CDR3 length equals 13 residues. The CDR3: CASSVGRGYGYTF. CDR3 bases: TGTGCCAGCAGCGTGGGGAGGGGCTATGGCTACACCTTC.